These T cell receptor beta chains were read from a single sample in a study of graft-versus-host responses after intestinal transplantation. Produced via immunoSEQ multiplex PCR; TCRdb's table is partial and in-frame only. The table records some 45,000 clones, 75% to 95% of them present only once. The specimen was PBMCs, collected 524 days after transplant. These receptors were obtained from a human patient who received an intestinal transplant, so some T cells may come from the graft donor. CDR3s include the opening cysteine and the closing phenylalanine or tryptophan. The D gene is left open where the match is weak. Size is omitted from some rows. Given values are once, few, many or a class for expanded clones.

V gene	D gene	J gene	clone size	CDR3 DNA	CDR3 protein
TRBV28	.	TRBJ1-1	.	TGTGCCAGCAGTTTATTCAGGGAAGCTTTCTTT	CASSLFREAFF
TRBV7-8	.	TRBJ2-5	.	TGTGCCAGCAGCTCCGGACAGACCCAGTACTTC	CASSSGQTQYF
TRBV7-3	.	TRBJ1-1	once	TGTGCCAGCAGCTTAACCTCCCGGGGAGTCACTGAAGCTTTCTTT	CASSLTSRGVTEAFF
TRBV27	.	TRBJ2-7	.	TGTGCCAGCAGTTTTGGGAGTCCCACCTACGAGCAGTACTTC	CASSFGSPTYEQYF
TRBV7-8	TRBD1	TRBJ2-3	once	TGTGCCAGCAGCTCCTTCGGGACAGGGGGAGTAGATACGCAGTATTTT	CASSSFGTGGVDTQYF
TRBV29-1	TRBD2	TRBJ2-7	.	TGCAGCGTTGAAGCGTCCGGGACTAGCGGGACCTACGAGCAGTACTTC	CSVEASGTSGTYEQYF
TRBV11-2	.	TRBJ2-1	once	TGTGCCAGCAGCTCTCTCCTCCTCTCCTACAATGAGCAGTTCTTC	CASSSLLLSYNEQFF
TRBV5-1	.	TRBJ2-7	once	TGCGCCAGCAAAGGGGAGGCACCGCGGCGCGAGCAGTACTTC	CASKGEAPRREQYF
TRBV13	.	TRBJ2-1	.	TGTGCCAGCAGCCCGCCCGGGTTCTCCTACAATGAGCAGTTCTTC	CASSPPGFSYNEQFF
TRBV4-2	.	TRBJ2-7	.	TGTGCCAGCAGCCTCCTACCGGGCCAATGGGACGAGCAGTACTTC	CASSLLPGQWDEQYF
TRBV6-1	.	TRBJ2-7	.	TGTGCCAGCAGTGAAAAAGGGCACAGCGCCTACGAGCAGTACTTC	CASSEKGHSAYEQYF
TRBV5-8	.	TRBJ2-7	.	TGTGCCAGCAGCTCCGTAGACAGATACGACTACGAGCAGTACTTC	CASSSVDRYDYEQYF
TRBV28	.	TRBJ1-1	.	TGTGCCACCTCGAGGGCCAGGGTTAACACTGAAGCTTTCTTT	CATSRARVNTEAFF
TRBV5-1	TRBD1	TRBJ1-6	.	TGCGCCAGCAGCCCATGGAGCGGGACAGATAATTCACCCCTCCACTTT	CASSPWSGTDNSPLHF
TRBV9	.	TRBJ2-2	.	TGTGCCAGCAGCGCTCAGGGATTGGGAACCGGGGAGCTGTTTTTT	CASSAQGLGTGELFF
TRBV7-9	.	TRBJ1-1	.	TGTGCCAGCAGCTCGGTAGGGGCAGGGGTGAACACTGAAGCTTTCTTT	CASSSVGAGVNTEAFF
TRBV19	.	TRBJ2-2	.	TGTGCCAGTAGTTATCGCTTGGGAGGTACCGGGGAGCTGTTTTTT	CASSYRLGGTGELFF
TRBV27	TRBD1	TRBJ1-5	.	TGTGCCAGCAGTCCCGGGACAGGGGCGAGTCAGCCCCAGCATTTT	CASSPGTGASQPQHF
TRBV7-9	TRBD1	TRBJ1-2	.	TGTGCCAGCAGCTTAGTTACAGGGGTGGAGACTAACTATGGCTACACCTTC	CASSLVTGVETNYGYTF
TRBV14	TRBD1	TRBJ1-2	.	TGTGCCAGCAGCCCCCGGACAGGGTCTGGAGGCTACACCTTC	CASSPRTGSGGYTF
TRBV7-2	TRBD2	TRBJ2-1	.	TGTGCCAGCAGCTGGACTAGCTACAATGAGCAGTTCTTC	CASSWTSYNEQFF
TRBV2	TRBD2	TRBJ2-1	.	TGTGCCAGCAAGCCATGGCTAGCGGTTGGGTACAATGAGCAGTTCTTC	CASKPWLAVGYNEQFF
TRBV6-5	.	TRBJ2-7	.	TGTGCCAGCAGTTACCTGGACAAGGTGTACTTC	CASSYLDKVYF
TRBV19	.	TRBJ2-7	.	TGTGCCAGTAGTATGGGCGCGGGAAACTACGAGCAGTACTTC	CASSMGAGNYEQYF
TRBV29-1	.	TRBJ2-2	.	TGCAGCGTTGTCCTCCTGGCCGGTGGGGAGCTGTTTTTT	CSVVLLAGGELFF
TRBV9	TRBD1	TRBJ1-4	.	TGTGCCAGCAGCGGAGGACAGGGGGTGGTTGAAAAACTGTTTTTT	CASSGGQGVVEKLFF
TRBV2	TRBD2	TRBJ2-5	.	TGTGCCAGCAGTGAAGGGGAGGGGCAAGAGACCCAGTACTTC	CASSEGEGQETQYF
TRBV6-6	TRBD2	TRBJ2-3	.	TGTGCCAGCAGCTTCGGGGGGTCCACAGATACGCAGTATTTT	CASSFGGSTDTQYF
TRBV10-3	TRBD1	TRBJ1-3	.	TGTGCCATCAGTAAGGACAGGGCTCCTGGAAACACCATATATTTT	CAISKDRAPGNTIYF
TRBV27	.	TRBJ2-5	.	TGTGCCAGCAGTGTCGACTACTACCAAGAGACCCAGTACTTC	CASSVDYYQETQYF
TRBV18	.	TRBJ1-1	.	TGTGCCAGCTCACAAAGGAGGCAGGTACGGATCGAGAACACTGAAGCTTTCTTT	CASSQRRQVRIENTEAFF
TRBV10-3	.	TRBJ2-2	.	TGTGCCATCAGTGAAAGAGGGCTGAACGGGGAGCTGTTTTTT	CAISERGLNGELFF
TRBV7-3	.	TRBJ1-1	.	TGTGCCAGCAGCTTAACTGGGGACGCTGAAGCTTTCTTT	CASSLTGDAEAFF
TRBV5-1	.	TRBJ1-5	.	TGCGCCAGCAGCTTGTCTTGGGGTTCAAATCAGCCCCAGCATTTT	CASSLSWGSNQPQHF
TRBV7-2	TRBD2	TRBJ2-3	few	TGTGCCAGCAGCTTCGGGACTAGCGGGAGCTGGGGCACAGATACGCAGTATTTT	CASSFGTSGSWGTDTQYF
TRBV5-4	.	TRBJ2-1	.	TGTGCCAGCAGCTTGGACTGGGTGGTGCGAAATGAGCAGTTCTTC	CASSLDWVVRNEQFF
TRBV7-8	.	TRBJ1-6	.	TGTGCCAGCAGCCGGGGGTCACAGGGATGGAATTCACCCCTCCACTTT	CASSRGSQGWNSPLHF
TRBV9	.	TRBJ2-1	.	TGTGCCAGCAGCGCCCTGGACTCGGGCTCCTACAATGAGCAGTTCTTC	CASSALDSGSYNEQFF
TRBV27	.	TRBJ1-1	.	TGTGCCAGCAGTCCTGACAGGATGAACACTGAAGCTTTCTTT	CASSPDRMNTEAFF
TRBV7-7	.	TRBJ2-1	.	TGTGCTAGCAGCTTGGGGATCCTCAATGAGCAGTTCTTC	CASSLGILNEQFF
TRBV14	TRBD2	TRBJ2-3	few	TGTGCCAGCAGCCAAGGTCTAGCGGGAGCATCAGATACGCAGTATTTT	CASSQGLAGASDTQYF
TRBV6-5	.	TRBJ2-6	.	TGTGCCAGCAGTCCGAATCCAACTGGGGCCAACGTCCTGACTTTC	CASSPNPTGANVLTF
TRBV6-1	.	TRBJ2-2	.	TGTGCCAGCAGTGAAGGGATATTGGGGGAGCTGTTTTTT	CASSEGILGELFF
TRBV27	.	TRBJ2-1	.	TGTGCCAGCAGAACTTTGGGGCTGAACAATGAGCAGTTCTTC	CASRTLGLNNEQFF
TRBV28	.	TRBJ1-1	.	TGTGCCAGCAGTCTCGCACTAGGGGCTGCCACTGAAGCTTTCTTT	CASSLALGAATEAFF
TRBV28	.	TRBJ1-1	.	TGTGCCAGCACCCCGGGGAGCGGGGACACTGAAGCTTTCTTT	CASTPGSGDTEAFF
TRBV19	TRBD1	TRBJ1-5	.	TGTGCCAGTAGTATCGACAGGGAAGCGCAGCCCCAGCATTTT	CASSIDREAQPQHF
TRBV6-1	.	TRBJ1-1	.	TGTGCCAGCACAGGGAGGGACACTGAAGCTTTCTTT	CASTGRDTEAFF
TRBV28	.	TRBJ2-7	once	TGTGCCAGCAGGCGGGTCTACGAGCAGTACTTC	CASRRVYEQYF
TRBV5-6	.	TRBJ1-1	.	TGTGCCAGCAGCGGGGCAGGGGCGATTATGAACACTGAAGCTTTCTTT	CASSGAGAIMNTEAFF
TRBV6-5	.	TRBJ2-5	.	TGTGCCAGCAGTTATTCAGAGACCCAGTACTTC	CASSYSETQYF
TRBV6-4	.	TRBJ2-1	.	TGTGCCAGGTCGACAGCATGGTCCTACAATGAGCAGTTCTTC	CARSTAWSYNEQFF
TRBV7-9	.	TRBJ2-2	.	TGTGCCAGCAGCCGGAACCAGAACACCGGGGAGCTGTTTTTT	CASSRNQNTGELFF
TRBV28	TRBD1	TRBJ1-5	.	TGTGCCAGCAGTTTTCCGGGACAGGGCAATCAGCCCCAGCATTTT	CASSFPGQGNQPQHF
TRBV6-1	.	TRBJ2-3	.	TGTGCCAGCGCCCTCCAAGATACGCAGTATTTT	CASALQDTQYF
TRBV28	TRBD1	TRBJ2-7	.	TGTGCCAGCAGTAGGACAGGGCCGGGAGACGAGCAGTACTTC	CASSRTGPGDEQYF
TRBV7-6	TRBD1	TRBJ2-5	.	TGTGCCAGCAGCTGGACCGGGACAGCAGGGGAGACCCAGTACTTC	CASSWTGTAGETQYF
TRBV5-1	.	TRBJ1-3	.	TGCGCCAGCAGCCAATCAATTGGTGGAAACACCATATATTTT	CASSQSIGGNTIYF
TRBV5-1	.	TRBJ2-2	.	TGCGCCAGCAGCCAAGGGCCCCCCGGCGGGGAGCTGTTTTTT	CASSQGPPGGELFF